These T cell receptor beta chains were read from a single sample in a study of long-term antiretroviral therapy in people with HIV. Sequencing was performed with immunoSEQ multiplex PCR; in TCRdb, only in-frame clones are kept and a portion is missing. The sample holds tens of thousands of clones, 70% to 90% seen once. This specimen consisted of unsorted PBMCs, obtained approximately 2.5 years after starting antiretroviral therapy. These receptors all stem from a woman in her 50s with HIV. Each CDR3 is given with its conserved first and last residue. The D gene is left open where the match is weak.

d_call	v_call	j_call	cdr3_aa	cdr3_nt
-	TRBV7-2	TRBJ1-1	CASSFNGIEAFF	TGTGCCAGCAGCTTTAATGGGATTGAAGCTTTCTTT
-	TRBV9	TRBJ1-5	CASSGTGTNQPQHF	TGTGCCAGCAGCGGAACAGGAACTAATCAGCCCCAGCATTTT
TRBD1	TRBV7-9	TRBJ2-2	CASSWTGEAGELFF	TGTGCCAGCAGCTGGACAGGGGAGGCCGGGGAGCTGTTTTTT
TRBD2	TRBV6-5	TRBJ2-3	CASSYEGLAGDTQYF	TGTGCCAGCAGTTACGAAGGACTAGCGGGAGATACGCAGTATTTT
TRBD2	TRBV4-1	TRBJ2-3	CASSQETSGWKSTDTQYF	TGCGCCAGCAGCCAAGAGACTAGCGGGTGGAAAAGCACAGATACGCAGTATTTT
TRBD2	TRBV6-5	TRBJ2-7	CASSSPAGSSYEQYF	TGTGCCAGCAGTAGTCCAGCGGGGAGCTCCTACGAGCAGTACTTC
TRBD1	TRBV10-3	TRBJ2-6	CAISESGTGFSGANVLTF	TGTGCCATCAGTGAGTCCGGGACAGGGTTTTCTGGGGCCAACGTCCTGACTTTC
-	TRBV7-9	TRBJ2-7	CASSFTGDEQYF	TGTGCCAGCAGCTTTACGGGCGACGAGCAGTACTTC
-	TRBV7-3	TRBJ2-3	CASSLGGPDTQYF	TGTGCCAGCAGCTTAGGAGGCCCAGATACGCAGTATTTT
-	TRBV9	TRBJ1-2	CASSLSDGRKLYGYTF	TGTGCCAGCAGCTTATCGGACGGACGAAAACTTTATGGCTACACCTTC